A selection of T cell receptor beta chains follows, all from one sample in a study of T cell responses to AZD1222 COVID-19 vaccine. Only in-frame clones appear in the TCRdb table, and some are missing; sequencing was by immunoSEQ multiplex PCR. The top ten hold 6% to 8% of the sample, which has roughly 120,000 clones, less than 90% seen once. The sample in question was peripheral blood, obtained on day 0 of AZD1222 vaccination. The source of these receptors is an adult in good health. The CDR3 runs from the conserved cysteine through the conserved F or W. The order of the fields is J gene, clone size, D gene, V gene, CDR3 protein, CDR3 DNA. D genes are given only for firm matches. Size values are once, few and many counts, or a class for expanded clones, and some rows have none.

J gene: TRBJ1-4; clone size: NA; D gene: NA; V gene: TRBV21-1; CDR3 protein: CASSLTRQATNEKLFF; CDR3 DNA: TGTGCCAGCAGCCTCACCCGACAGGCAACTAATGAAAAACTGTTTTTT
J gene: TRBJ1-1; clone size: NA; D gene: NA; V gene: TRBV19; CDR3 protein: CASSIVREKAEAFF; CDR3 DNA: TGTGCCAGTAGTATAGTGAGGGAGAAGGCTGAAGCTTTCTTT
J gene: TRBJ2-1; clone size: NA; D gene: NA; V gene: TRBV11-2; CDR3 protein: CASSLAVGPGNEQFF; CDR3 DNA: TGTGCCAGCAGCTTAGCGGTAGGGCCCGGCAATGAGCAGTTCTTC
J gene: TRBJ2-3; clone size: NA; D gene: NA; V gene: TRBV7-9; CDR3 protein: CASSWGEFTDTQYF; CDR3 DNA: TGTGCCAGCAGCTGGGGGGAATTCACAGATACGCAGTATTTT
J gene: TRBJ2-5; clone size: NA; D gene: NA; V gene: TRBV30; CDR3 protein: CACTRPGVHWETQYF; CDR3 DNA: TGTGCCTGTACCCGGCCGGGAGTTCATTGGGAGACCCAGTACTTC
J gene: TRBJ1-3; clone size: NA; D gene: NA; V gene: TRBV28; CDR3 protein: CASSLGGGGNTIYF; CDR3 DNA: TGTGCCAGCAGTTTAGGGGGAGGTGGAAACACCATATATTTT
J gene: TRBJ1-2; clone size: NA; D gene: TRBD1; V gene: TRBV6-5; CDR3 protein: CASRRTGDYGYTF; CDR3 DNA: TGTGCCAGCAGGAGGACAGGGGACTATGGCTACACCTTC
J gene: TRBJ1-2; clone size: NA; D gene: NA; V gene: TRBV6-5; CDR3 protein: CASSYSSGENYGYTF; CDR3 DNA: TGTGCCAGCAGTTACTCGAGCGGTGAAAACTATGGCTACACCTTC
J gene: TRBJ1-1; clone size: NA; D gene: NA; V gene: TRBV28; CDR3 protein: CASSLTGEEAFF; CDR3 DNA: TGTGCCAGCAGTTTGACAGGCGAAGAAGCTTTCTTT
J gene: TRBJ2-1; clone size: NA; D gene: NA; V gene: TRBV10-3; CDR3 protein: CAIGPRLGNEQFF; CDR3 DNA: TGTGCCATCGGGCCGCGACTGGGCAATGAGCAGTTCTTC
J gene: TRBJ2-7; clone size: once; D gene: TRBD2; V gene: TRBV11-2; CDR3 protein: CASSLDPAGDSTSSYEQYF; CDR3 DNA: TGTGCCAGCAGCTTAGATCCAGCGGGAGACTCCACTAGCTCCTACGAGCAGTACTTC
J gene: TRBJ2-5; clone size: once; D gene: NA; V gene: TRBV28; CDR3 protein: CASSSGVAQYF; CDR3 DNA: TGTGCCAGCAGTTCAGGGGTGGCCCAGTACTTC
J gene: TRBJ1-5; clone size: NA; D gene: NA; V gene: TRBV9; CDR3 protein: CASSVGPGNQPQHF; CDR3 DNA: TGTGCCAGCAGCGTAGGTCCAGGGAATCAGCCCCAGCATTTT
J gene: TRBJ1-1; clone size: few; D gene: TRBD1; V gene: TRBV7-3; CDR3 protein: CASSFDRGTEAFF; CDR3 DNA: TGTGCCAGCAGCTTTGACAGGGGCACTGAAGCTTTCTTT
J gene: TRBJ1-6; clone size: NA; D gene: TRBD1; V gene: TRBV5-6; CDR3 protein: CASSLDGQGDSPLHF; CDR3 DNA: TGTGCCAGCAGCTTGGACGGACAGGGGGACTCACCCCTCCACTTT
J gene: TRBJ2-7; clone size: NA; D gene: NA; V gene: TRBV28; CDR3 protein: CASSLRLWDEQYF; CDR3 DNA: TGTGCCAGCAGTTTGCGTCTCTGGGACGAGCAGTACTTC